There are many counts of the clone carrying this TCR beta chain. The antigen is undetermined. Germline V gene lookup returns CDR1 MNHNS and CDR2 SASEGT. The CDR3 length is 15 residues. V gave up 5 bases and J gave up 2 bases, with 15 bases separating them. Template material for amplifying TCR beta CDR3 regions consisted of RNA transcripts. The HTBI set primed first-round TCR CDR3 RT-PCR. TCRdb ran MiXCR on the multiplex PCR reads and lists one entry per CDR3 protein. The sample holds about 160,000 distinct CDR3 sequences, 9.4% seen once. The sample belongs to a study of T cells in Graves' hyperthyroidism and ophthalmopathy. Study background: Peripheral blood sampling occurred at initial diagnosis, before any treatment. General study findings and limits: In validation, the model predicted ophthalmopathy. These predictions came a median about 6.5 months before onset.

The TCR sequence derives from a woman younger than 30 with Graves' hyperthyroidism that later progressed to Graves' ophthalmopathy. The sequenced material came from blood. The V and J genes are TRBV6-1 and TRBJ1-2; no clear D. CDR3 in amino acids: CASSPSGGENYGYTF. The CDR3 DNA reads TGTGCCAGCAGTCCCTCAGGCGGGGAGAACTATGGCTACACCTTC.